Presented here are 9 T cell receptor beta chains from one specimen sequenced in a study of blood T cell repertoires in COVID-19. Measured with immunoSEQ multiplex PCR; TCRdb has only the in-frame clones, and not every one. The data show 150,000 to 180,000 clones, approximately 73% seen once. The specimen sequenced was peripheral blood. All receptors derive from an elderly woman with acute or convalescent COVID-19.

Only one count was recorded for this clone. This chain uses TRBV19 with TRBJ2-2; the D gene is possibly TRBD2 (5 bases). V was clipped by 4 bases and J by 5 bases, with 11 bases between them. The germline V gene has CDR1 LNHDA and CDR2 SQIVND (reference sequence). The CDR3 is 14 amino acids. The DNA of the CDR3 is TGTGCCAGTAGTACTAACTCGGGGACCGGGGAGCTGTTTTTT. This encodes CASSTNSGTGELFF. The full variable domain, in which reference TRBV19 and TRBJ2-2 provide the parts outside the CDR3, is DGGITQSPKYLFRKEGQNVTLSCEQNLNHDAMYWYRQDPGQGLRLIYYSQIVNDFQKGDIAEGYSVSREKKESFPLTVTSAQKNPTAFYLCASSTNSGTGELFFGEGSRLTVL.

This clone has just a few counts. This chain connects TRBV2 to TRBJ2-3; 8 bases map to TRBD1. With 6 bases clipped from V and 11 bases from J, the junction kept 10 bases outside the gene matches. Germline CDR1 SNHLY, CDR2 FYNNEI. The CDR3 runs 13 residues. Written as DNA, the CDR3 is TGTGCCAGCAGGCCAGGGGGCAGGGAATTGCAGTATTTT. The encoded protein is CASRPGGRELQYF.

This clone was observed once. The gene calls are TRBV7-8 and TRBJ2-7, with 7 bases lining up with TRBD1. CDR3 length equals 15 residues. J gave up 1 base and V 1 base, and 4 bases lay outside the gene matches. Germline CDR1 and CDR2: SGHVS and FQNEAQ. The CDR3 DNA is TGTGCCAGCAGCTTAGAGGGACAGCCATCCTACGAGCAGTACTTC. It translates to CASSLEGQPSYEQYF. Full variable domain (missing parts from reference TRBV7-8 and TRBJ2-7): GAGVSQSPRYKVAKRGQDVALRCDPISGHVSLFWYQQALGQGPEFLTYFQNEAQLDKSGLPSDRFFAERPEGSVSTLKIQRTQQEDSAVYLCASSLEGQPSYEQYFGPGTRLTVT.

The chain uses TRBV10-3 and TRBJ2-2; 8 positions agree with TRBD1. This CDR3 spans 15 amino acids. Germline values: CDR1 ENHRY, CDR2 SYGVKD. V shed 2 bases and J 5 bases; nucleotides not matched to a gene: 4. CDR3 in amino acids: CAISESQGATGELFF. The CDR3 DNA follows: TGTGCCATCAGTGAGAGTCAGGGGGCGACCGGGGAGCTGTTTTTT.

This clone showed up just a few times. For the CDR3, the DNA is TGTGCCATCAGTGGAAATGGGACAGGGCACGAGCAGTACTTC. It encodes CAISGNGTGHEQYF. V is TRBV10-3 and J is TRBJ2-7; 9 nucleotides agree with TRBD1. From germline, CDR1 is ENHRY and CDR2 SYGVKD. This CDR3 is 14 amino acids long. The V and J ends lost 4 bases and 5 bases, in that order; junction bases with no gene match: 6.

The chain recombines TRBV6-1 with TRBJ2-3, with a weak D call TRBD1 (5 bases). The V gene lost 2 bases and the J gene lost 1 base, with 10 bases spanning the gap. The CDR3 has 15 amino acids. CDR1 and CDR2 (germline): MNHNS, SASEGT. CDR3 loop: CASSEFVGRTDTQYF. Here the CDR3 DNA reads TGTGCCAGCAGTGAATTCGTGGGGCGCACAGATACGCAGTATTTT.

V usage is TRBV9 and J usage is TRBJ2-1; TRBD2 is a possible D gene (6 bases). CDR1 is SGDLS and CDR2 is YYNGEE in the germline V gene. The CDR3 length is 17 residues. The V end was cut by 3 bases, the J end by 7 bases, with 23 bases between. CDR3 in amino acids: CASSAKLGDSGLNEQFF. DNA of the CDR3: TGTGCCAGCAGCGCCAAGCTAGGGGATAGCGGCTTAAATGAGCAGTTCTTC. Filled out from reference TRBV9 and TRBJ2-1, the complete variable domain reads DSGVTQTPKHLITATGQRVTLRCSPRSGDLSVYWYQQSLDQGLQFLIQYYNGEERAKGNILERFSAQQFPDLHSELNLSSLELGDSALYFCASSAKLGDSGLNEQFFGPGTRLTVL.

The chain has TRBV11-3 and TRBJ2-2; 8 nucleotides match TRBD1. The V gene end was trimmed by 5 bases and the J gene end by 5 bases; junction bases not matched to a gene: 4. The CDR3 spans 14 residues. Germline-derived CDR1 and CDR2 are SGHNT and YENEEA. The CDR3 sequence: CASSPTGGTGELFF. The CDR3, as DNA: TGTGCCAGCAGCCCCACAGGGGGGACCGGGGAGCTGTTTTTT.

The chain couples TRBV19 to TRBJ1-2; D might be TRBD1 (5 bases). The germline V and J ends were trimmed by 8 bases and 11 bases, with 27 bases remaining between them. The CDR3 length is 15 residues. Germline CDR1 reads LNHDA; CDR2 reads SQIVND (reference sequence). CDR3 residues: CASHTGGGRPLFYTF. CDR3 DNA: TGTGCCAGTCATACAGGAGGAGGGAGGCCCCTGTTTTACACCTTC.